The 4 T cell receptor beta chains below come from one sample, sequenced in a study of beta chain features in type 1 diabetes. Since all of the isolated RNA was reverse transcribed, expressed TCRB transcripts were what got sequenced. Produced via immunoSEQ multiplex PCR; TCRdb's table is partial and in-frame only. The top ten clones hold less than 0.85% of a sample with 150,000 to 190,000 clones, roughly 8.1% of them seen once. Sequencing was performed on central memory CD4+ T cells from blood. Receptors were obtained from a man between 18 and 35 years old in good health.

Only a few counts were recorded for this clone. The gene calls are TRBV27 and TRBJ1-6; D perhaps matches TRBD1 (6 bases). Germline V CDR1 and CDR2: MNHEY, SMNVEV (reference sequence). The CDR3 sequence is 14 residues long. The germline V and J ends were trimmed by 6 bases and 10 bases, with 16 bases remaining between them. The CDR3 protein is CASSFDRRISPLHF. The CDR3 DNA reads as TGTGCCAGCAGCTTCGACAGGAGGATCTCACCCCTCCACTTT.

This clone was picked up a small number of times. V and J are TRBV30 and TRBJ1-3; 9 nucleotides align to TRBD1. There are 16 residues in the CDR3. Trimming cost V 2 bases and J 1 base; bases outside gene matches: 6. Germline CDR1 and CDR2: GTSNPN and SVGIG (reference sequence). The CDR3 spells CAWSSGQGGSGNTIYF. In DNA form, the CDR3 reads TGTGCCTGGAGTTCGGGACAGGGTGGATCTGGAAACACCATATATTTT.

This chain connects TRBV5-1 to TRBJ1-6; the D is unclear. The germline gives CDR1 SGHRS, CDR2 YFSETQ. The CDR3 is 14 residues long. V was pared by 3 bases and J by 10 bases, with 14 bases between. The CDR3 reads CASSWADETSPLHF. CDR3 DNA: TGCGCCAGCAGCTGGGCCGACGAGACGTCACCCCTCCACTTT.

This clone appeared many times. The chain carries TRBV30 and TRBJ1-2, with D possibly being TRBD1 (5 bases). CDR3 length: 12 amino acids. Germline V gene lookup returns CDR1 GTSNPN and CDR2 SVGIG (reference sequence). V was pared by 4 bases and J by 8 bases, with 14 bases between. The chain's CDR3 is CAWIGQGGGYTF. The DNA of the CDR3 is TGTGCCTGGATAGGGCAGGGCGGAGGCTACACCTTC.